The rows below give T cell receptor beta chains drawn from one sample of a study of T cell responses to AZD1222 COVID-19 vaccine. Sequencing was performed with immunoSEQ multiplex PCR; in TCRdb, only in-frame clones are kept and a portion is missing. The data contain about 120,000 clones, roughly 88% of them singletons. Here the sequenced sample was peripheral blood, taken on day 0 of AZD1222 vaccination. These receptors were obtained from an adult in good health. Each CDR3 is given with its conserved first and last residue. The D gene is left open where the match is weak. Part of the rows lack a size; the others show once, few, many or a class for expanded clones.

NA TRBJ1-2 TRBV12-3/TRBV12-4 NA CATPPIGNYGYTF TGTGCCACCCCCCCCATAGGGAACTATGGCTACACCTTC
NA TRBJ1-2 TRBV2 NA CASSELLGGYGYTF TGTGCCAGCAGTGAACTCTTAGGGGGGTATGGCTACACCTTC
NA TRBJ1-4 TRBV2 once CASRGPDEKLFF TGTGCCAGCAGGGGTCCCGATGAAAAACTGTTTTTT
NA TRBJ1-6 TRBV6-6 NA CASTSRGPNSPLHF TGTGCCAGCACTTCGAGGGGCCCTAATTCACCCCTCCACTTT
NA TRBJ1-1 TRBV12-5 few CASGLGLGGSTEAFF TGTGCTAGTGGTTTAGGACTCGGGGGGAGCACTGAAGCTTTCTTT
NA TRBJ1-3 TRBV10-3 NA CAIRVEAGNTIYF TGTGCCATCAGGGTCGAAGCGGGAAACACCATATATTTT
NA TRBJ2-2 TRBV1 NA CTSSPMEVVASNTGELFF TGCACCAGCAGCCCTATGGAAGTGGTTGCATCGAACACCGGGGAGCTGTTTTTT
NA TRBJ1-1 TRBV19 NA CASSEQVNTEAFF TGTGCCAGTAGCGAACAGGTGAACACTGAAGCTTTCTTT
NA TRBJ1-2 TRBV5-1 NA CASSLDPPNYGYTF TGCGCCAGCAGCCTCGACCCGCCCAACTATGGCTACACCTTC
NA TRBJ1-2 TRBV19 NA CASSRGVYGYTF TGTGCCAGCAGCCGAGGGGTCTATGGCTACACCTTC
NA TRBJ2-3 TRBV7-3 NA CASSLTAYASSTDTQYF TGTGCCAGCAGCTTAACGGCATATGCCAGTAGCACAGATACGCAGTATTTT
NA TRBJ2-6 TRBV5-6 NA CASSQGFSGANVLTF TGTGCCAGCAGTCAGGGGTTCTCTGGGGCCAACGTCCTGACTTTC
NA TRBJ1-1 TRBV23-1 NA CASSQSGSSMNTEAFF TGCGCCAGCAGTCAATCCGGCAGTTCGATGAACACTGAAGCTTTCTTT
NA TRBJ2-2 TRBV7-7 NA CASSHGTANTGELFF TGTGCTAGCAGCCACGGGACCGCTAACACCGGGGAGCTGTTTTTT
NA TRBJ2-3 TRBV19 NA CASSPSTDTQYF TGTGCCAGTAGCCCTAGCACAGATACGCAGTATTTT
NA TRBJ1-1 TRBV6-2/TRBV6-3 NA CASSYSFTSLMNTEAFF TGTGCCAGCAGTTACTCGTTTACTTCCCTCATGAACACTGAAGCTTTCTTT
NA TRBJ1-2 TRBV19 NA CASSSFYGYTF TGTGCCAGTAGTAGTTTCTATGGCTACACCTTC
TRBD1 TRBJ1-3 TRBV5-1 NA CASSSQAGGSGNTIYF TGCGCCAGCAGCTCCCAGGCAGGGGGTTCTGGAAACACCATATATTTT
NA TRBJ2-1 TRBV3-1/TRBV3-2 NA CASSSGGVQFF TGTGCCAGCAGCTCCGGCGGGGTGCAGTTCTTC
TRBD1 TRBJ2-6 TRBV19 NA CASRKGQGYSGANVLTF TGTGCCAGTAGAAAGGGACAGGGTTACTCTGGGGCCAACGTCCTGACTTTC
NA TRBJ1-4 TRBV19 few CASSSEGSTGEKLFF TGTGCCAGTAGTAGCGAGGGATCCACCGGGGAAAAACTGTTTTTT
TRBD2 TRBJ2-5 TRBV6-5 NA CASSSGLAEQKTQYF TGTGCCAGCAGTTCGGGTCTAGCGGAGCAAAAGACCCAGTACTTC
NA TRBJ1-1 TRBV2 NA CASSGDRNTEAFF TGTGCCAGCAGTGGAGACAGGAACACTGAAGCTTTCTTT
NA TRBJ1-3 TRBV5-1 NA CASSSGTGTAGNTIYF TGCGCCAGCAGCTCCGGAACTGGGACGGCTGGAAACACCATATATTTT
TRBD2 TRBJ2-7 TRBV4-1 once CASSQGLAGGTLTYEQYF TGCGCCAGCAGCCAAGGGCTAGCGGGGGGGACACTGACCTACGAGCAGTACTTC
NA TRBJ2-5 TRBV5-6 NA CASSWERGETQYF TGTGCCAGCAGCTGGGAGAGGGGGGAGACCCAGTACTTC
NA TRBJ1-3 TRBV19 NA CASSNLVGSGNTIYF TGTGCCAGTAGTAATCTGGTTGGCTCTGGAAACACCATATATTTT
TRBD2 TRBJ2-3 TRBV9 NA CASSTYTSGATDTQYF TGTGCCAGCAGCACCTATACTAGCGGGGCCACAGATACGCAGTATTTT
NA TRBJ1-2 TRBV5-8 once CASSADASYTF TGTGCCAGCAGCGCGGACGCCTCCTACACCTTC
TRBD1 TRBJ2-2 TRBV4-1 NA CASSLEQGTGELFF TGCGCCAGCAGCTTGGAACAGGGGACCGGGGAGCTGTTTTTT
NA TRBJ1-2 TRBV5-4 NA CASSTPNGQGYTF TGTGCCAGCAGCACTCCTAACGGACAGGGCTACACCTTC
NA TRBJ1-1 TRBV19 once CARTLTDMNTEAFF TGTGCCAGGACCCTGACGGATATGAACACTGAAGCTTTCTTT
NA TRBJ1-1 TRBV29-1 NA CSVDDGFEAFF TGCAGCGTTGACGACGGATTTGAAGCTTTCTTT
TRBD2 TRBJ2-3 TRBV5-1 NA CASSLTGGGKDTQYF TGCGCCAGCAGCTTGACTGGCGGGGGAAAAGATACGCAGTATTTT
TRBD1 TRBJ1-1 TRBV29-1 NA CSAYRGINTEAFF TGCAGCGCTTACAGGGGGATTAACACTGAAGCTTTCTTT
NA TRBJ2-7 TRBV6-2/TRBV6-3 once CASSSYLSYEQYF TGTGCCAGCAGTTCCTATCTCTCTTACGAGCAGTACTTC
NA TRBJ1-1 TRBV3-1/TRBV3-2 NA CASSRHFTARGNTEAFF TGTGCCAGCAGCCGCCACTTTACGGCCAGGGGGAACACTGAAGCTTTCTTT
TRBD1 TRBJ1-5 TRBV5-1 NA CASSSGQGGSQPQHF TGCGCCAGCAGCAGCGGACAGGGTGGGAGTCAGCCCCAGCATTTT
NA TRBJ1-4 TRBV7-2 NA CASSLQGIGAEKLFF TGTGCCAGCAGCTTACAGGGGATTGGGGCAGAAAAACTGTTTTTT
NA TRBJ2-5 TRBV19 NA CASSRAFQETQYF TGTGCCAGTAGTCGGGCTTTCCAAGAGACCCAGTACTTC
NA TRBJ1-4 TRBV21-1 NA CARGERGRPTNEKLFF TGTGCCAGAGGGGAGAGGGGCCGACCAACTAATGAAAAACTGTTTTTT
NA TRBJ1-2 TRBV7-8 NA CASSLVGQGYTF TGTGCCAGCAGCTTAGTTGGGCAGGGCTACACCTTC